Described below is a single TCR beta chain sequence and its context. This clone appeared a single time. Its antigen is not yet known. No clone much larger than this one lies a single base away; base qualities are absent. Looking up the germline V gene (reference sequence) yields CDR1 WNHNN and CDR2 SYGVQD. The trim is 5 bases for V and 1 base for J, with a gap of 8 bases between the germline ends. The CDR3 starts with the cysteine, ends with the phenylalanine, and has 13 residues. The kept DNA is CDR3 alone, 39 bases in frame from the first base. The data are from a study of blood T cell repertoires in COVID-19 (dated by TCRdb to between 2020 and 2021). Study-level background: Samples from collaborators originated in the United States, Italy and Spain and spanned both the acute and convalescent phases of COVID-19. The samples were drawn from the first 160 participants of the ongoing ImmuneRACE study and from 1,200 or so subjects provided by 6 global collaborators. Subjects who had been exposed to COVID-19, were actively infected with it, or had recovered from it provided the deeply sampled blood TCRbeta repertoires that made up the dataset. A freely available public database, intended as a resource for researchers studying the immune response to SARS-CoV-2, is where the repertoires were released. The prospective study material was composed of cDNA or gDNA derived from T cells, B-cell-depleted T cells, or PBMCs. Where HLA class I and class II types were available, the types were taken from metadata supplied by the sample provider, not from assay-based typing. Nearly every sample came with metadata listing a de-identified subject ID, COVID-19 status, age in years and sex. Broader findings and caveats from the paper: How much clinical and demographic metadata was included differed by source and by participant, and the metadata was provided uncurated.

Collaborating institutions collected whole blood in K2EDTA tubes following their own protocols. For TCRbeta analysis, collaborators shipped samples as frozen whole blood, isolated PBMCs, or DNA extracted from either of those sample types. TCRbeta CDR3 regions were amplified from genomic DNA using the immunoSEQ Assay, a bias-controlled multiplex PCR. As for the original processing: Nucleated cell counts per sample were estimated from amplification of reference gene primers within the assay. To quantify the absolute abundance of each unique TCRbeta CDR3 rearrangement, sequence reads were collapsed and filtered. For each sample, productive Simpson clonality was calculated by taking the square root of Simpson's diversity index across productive rearrangements. TCRdb re-hosts the immuneACCESS table, in-frame sequences only. Its copies lack some clones; in the studies checked, an unresolved V gene accounts for under half of them, and the cause for the rest is not known. The V and J calls and clone size are taken from that table; D and trimming were inferred from the DNA. The sample has some 230,000 clones on record, roughly 85% of them singletons. The ten most abundant clones make up around 0.89% of the sample.

This receptor was obtained from a man aged 35 to 55 with acute or convalescent COVID-19. The rearranged chain carries TRBV10-1 and TRBJ1-1; TRBD1 is possibly the D segment (6 matching bases). The sample consisted of peripheral blood. The base sequence is TGCGCCAGCAGTTCGGACAGGAACACTGAAGCTTTCTTT. Its amino acids are CASSSDRNTEAFF.